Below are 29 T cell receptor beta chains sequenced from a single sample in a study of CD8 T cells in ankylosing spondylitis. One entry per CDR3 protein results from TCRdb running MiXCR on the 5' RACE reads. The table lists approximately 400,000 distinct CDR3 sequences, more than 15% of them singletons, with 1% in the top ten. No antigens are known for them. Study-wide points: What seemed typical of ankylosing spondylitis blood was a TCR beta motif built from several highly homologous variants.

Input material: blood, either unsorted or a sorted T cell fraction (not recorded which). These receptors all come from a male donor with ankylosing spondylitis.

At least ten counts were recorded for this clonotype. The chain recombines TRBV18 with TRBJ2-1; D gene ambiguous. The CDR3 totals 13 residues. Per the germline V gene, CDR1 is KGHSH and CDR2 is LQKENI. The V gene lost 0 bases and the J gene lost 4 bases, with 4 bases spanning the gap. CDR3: CASSPPGYNEQFF. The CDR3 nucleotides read TGTGCCAGCTCACCACCGGGATACAATGAGCAGTTCTTC.

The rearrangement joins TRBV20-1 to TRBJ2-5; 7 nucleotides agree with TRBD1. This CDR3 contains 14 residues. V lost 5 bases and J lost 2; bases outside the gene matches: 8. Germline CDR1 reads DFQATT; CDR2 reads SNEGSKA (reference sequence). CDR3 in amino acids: CSASRPGQQETQYF. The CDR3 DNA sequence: TGCAGTGCTTCAAGGCCGGGACAGCAAGAGACCCAGTACTTC.

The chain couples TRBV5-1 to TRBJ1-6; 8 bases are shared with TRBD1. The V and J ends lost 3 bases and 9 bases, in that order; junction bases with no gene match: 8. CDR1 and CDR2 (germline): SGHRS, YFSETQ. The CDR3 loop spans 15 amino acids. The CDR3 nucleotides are TGCGCCAGCAGCTCCGGACAGGGACGGGGTTCACCCCTCCACTTT. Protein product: CASSSGQGRGSPLHF.

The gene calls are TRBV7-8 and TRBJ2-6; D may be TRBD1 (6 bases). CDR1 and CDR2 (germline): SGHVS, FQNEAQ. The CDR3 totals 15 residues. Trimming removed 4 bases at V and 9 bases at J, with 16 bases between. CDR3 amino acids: CASSSYAQQGNVLTF. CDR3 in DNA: TGTGCCAGCAGCTCCTACGCCCAACAGGGCAACGTCCTGACTTTC.

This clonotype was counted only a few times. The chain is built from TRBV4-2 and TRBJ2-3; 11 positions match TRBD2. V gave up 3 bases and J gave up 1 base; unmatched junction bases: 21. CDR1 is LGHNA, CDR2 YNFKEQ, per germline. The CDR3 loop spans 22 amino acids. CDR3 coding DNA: TGTGCCAGCAGCCATCCTCCCCCACTAGCGGGAGAGCGGGTAGGTGGCACAGATACGCAGTATTTT. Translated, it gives CASSHPPPLAGERVGGTDTQYF.

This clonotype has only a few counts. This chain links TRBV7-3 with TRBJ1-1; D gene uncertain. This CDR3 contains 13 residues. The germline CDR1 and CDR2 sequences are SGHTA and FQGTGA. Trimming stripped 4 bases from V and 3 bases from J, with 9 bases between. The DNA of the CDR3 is TGTGCCAGCAGCTGGAAACGCGACACTGAAGCTTTCTTT. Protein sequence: CASSWKRDTEAFF.

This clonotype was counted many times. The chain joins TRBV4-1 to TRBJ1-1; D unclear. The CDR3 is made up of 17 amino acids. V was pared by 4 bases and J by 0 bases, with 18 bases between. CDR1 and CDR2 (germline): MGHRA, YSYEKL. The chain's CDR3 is CASSRIDLGFMNTEAFF. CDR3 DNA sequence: TGCGCCAGCAGCCGGATAGATTTAGGATTCATGAACACTGAAGCTTTCTTT.

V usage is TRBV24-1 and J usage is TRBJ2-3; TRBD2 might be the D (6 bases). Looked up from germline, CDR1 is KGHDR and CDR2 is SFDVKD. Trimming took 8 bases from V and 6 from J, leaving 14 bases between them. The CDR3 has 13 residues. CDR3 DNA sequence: TGTGCCACCATCGCGGGATTTCAGGATACGCAGTATTTT. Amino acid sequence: CATIAGFQDTQYF.

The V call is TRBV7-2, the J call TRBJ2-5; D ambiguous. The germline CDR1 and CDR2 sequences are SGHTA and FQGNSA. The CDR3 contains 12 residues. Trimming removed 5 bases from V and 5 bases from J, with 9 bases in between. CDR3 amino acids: CASSTFGETQYF. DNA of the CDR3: TGTGCCAGCAGCACCTTTGGGGAGACCCAGTACTTC.

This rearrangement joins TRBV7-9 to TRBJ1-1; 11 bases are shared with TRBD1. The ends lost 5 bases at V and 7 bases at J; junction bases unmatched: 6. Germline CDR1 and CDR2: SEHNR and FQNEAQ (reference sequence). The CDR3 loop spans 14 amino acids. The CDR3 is CASSQDRGLGEAFF. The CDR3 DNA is TGTGCCAGCAGCCAGGACAGGGGGCTTGGTGAAGCTTTCTTT. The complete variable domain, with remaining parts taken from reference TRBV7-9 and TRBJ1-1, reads DTGVSQNPRHKITKRGQNVTFRCDPISEHNRLYWYRQTLGQGPEFLTYFQNEAQLEKSRLLSDRFSAERPKGSFSTLEIQRTEQGDSAMYLCASSQDRGLGEAFFGQGTRLTVV.

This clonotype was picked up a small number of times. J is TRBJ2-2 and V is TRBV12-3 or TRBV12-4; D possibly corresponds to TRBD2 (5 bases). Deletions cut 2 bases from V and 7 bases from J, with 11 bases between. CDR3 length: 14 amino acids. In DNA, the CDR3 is TGTGCCAGCAGTTTATCGGGGTGGAGCGGGGAGCTGTTTTTT. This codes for CASSLSGWSGELFF.

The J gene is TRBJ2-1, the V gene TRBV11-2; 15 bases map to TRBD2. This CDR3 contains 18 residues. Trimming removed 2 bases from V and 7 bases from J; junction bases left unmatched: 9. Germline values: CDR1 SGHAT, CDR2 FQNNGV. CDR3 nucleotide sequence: TGTGCCAGCAGCTTAAATGTCGGACTAGCGGGGGGGATGAATGAGCAGTTCTTC. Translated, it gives CASSLNVGLAGGMNEQFF.

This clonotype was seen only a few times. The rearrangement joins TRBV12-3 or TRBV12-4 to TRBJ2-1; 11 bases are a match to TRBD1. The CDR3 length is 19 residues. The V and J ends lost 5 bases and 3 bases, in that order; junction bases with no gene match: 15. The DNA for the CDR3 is TGTGCCAGCAGTCCACCGGACAGGGGGCGTCTATTCAACTACAATGAGCAGTTCTTC. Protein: CASSPPDRGRLFNYNEQFF.

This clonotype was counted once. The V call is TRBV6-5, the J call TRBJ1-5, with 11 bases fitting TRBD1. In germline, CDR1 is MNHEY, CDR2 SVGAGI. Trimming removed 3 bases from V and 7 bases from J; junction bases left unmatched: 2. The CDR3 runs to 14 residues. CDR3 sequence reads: CASSYGTGGQPQHF. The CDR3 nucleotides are TGTGCCAGCAGTTATGGGACAGGGGGGCAGCCCCAGCATTTT.

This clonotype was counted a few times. The CDR3 nucleotides are TGTGCCAGCAGTTACGGGGACAGGTTGAACACTGAAGCTTTCTTT. It specifies CASSYGDRLNTEAFF. The V and J genes are TRBV6-5 and TRBJ1-1, with 8 bases matching TRBD1. The junction had 2 bases not matched to a gene; V was cut back by 2 bases and J by 0 bases. CDR3 length equals 15 residues. The germline CDR1 and CDR2 sequences are MNHEY and SVGAGI.

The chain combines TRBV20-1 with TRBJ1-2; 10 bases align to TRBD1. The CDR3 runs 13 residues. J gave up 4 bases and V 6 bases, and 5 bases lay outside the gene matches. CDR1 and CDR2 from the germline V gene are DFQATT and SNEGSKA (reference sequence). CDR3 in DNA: TGCAGTGCCGGGACAGGGGAGGGCTATGGCTACACCTTC. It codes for CSAGTGEGYGYTF.

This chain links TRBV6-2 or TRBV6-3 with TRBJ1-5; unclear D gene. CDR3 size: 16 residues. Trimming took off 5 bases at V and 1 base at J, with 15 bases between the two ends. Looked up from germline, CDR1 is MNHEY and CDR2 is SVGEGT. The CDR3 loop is CASSAPVDRSNQPQHF. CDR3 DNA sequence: TGTGCCAGCAGTGCCCCAGTGGATAGGAGCAATCAGCCCCAGCATTTT.

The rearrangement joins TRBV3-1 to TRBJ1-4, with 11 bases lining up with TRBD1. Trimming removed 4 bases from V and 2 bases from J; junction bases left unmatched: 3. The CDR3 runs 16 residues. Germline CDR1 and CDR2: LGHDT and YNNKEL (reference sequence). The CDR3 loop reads CASSPGQGATNEKLFF. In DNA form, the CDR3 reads TGTGCCAGCAGCCCAGGACAGGGGGCGACTAATGAAAAACTGTTTTTT. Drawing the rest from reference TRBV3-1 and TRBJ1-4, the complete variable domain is DTAVSQTPKYLVTQMGNDKSIKCEQNLGHDTMYWYKQDSKKFLKIMFSYNNKELIINETVPNRFSPKSPDKAHLNLHINSLELGDSAVYFCASSPGQGATNEKLFFGSGTQLSVL.

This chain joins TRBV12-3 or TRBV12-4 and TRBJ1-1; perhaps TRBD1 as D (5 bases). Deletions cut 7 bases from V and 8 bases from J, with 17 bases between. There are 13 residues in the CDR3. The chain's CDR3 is CASTLGGHREAFF. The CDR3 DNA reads TGTGCCAGCACCTTGGGGGGTCATAGAGAAGCTTTCTTT.

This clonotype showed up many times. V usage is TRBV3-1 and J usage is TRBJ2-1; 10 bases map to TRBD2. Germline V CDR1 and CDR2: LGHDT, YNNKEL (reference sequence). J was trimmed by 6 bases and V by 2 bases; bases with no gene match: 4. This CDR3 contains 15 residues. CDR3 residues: CASSQPGLALNEQFF. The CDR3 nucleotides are TGTGCCAGCAGCCAACCGGGACTAGCGCTCAATGAGCAGTTCTTC.

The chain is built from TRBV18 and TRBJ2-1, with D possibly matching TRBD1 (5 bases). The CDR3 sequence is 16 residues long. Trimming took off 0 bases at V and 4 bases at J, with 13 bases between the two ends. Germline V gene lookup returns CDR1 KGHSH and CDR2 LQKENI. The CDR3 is CASSPPSGAEYNEQFF. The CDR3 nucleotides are TGTGCCAGCTCACCACCGTCTGGGGCGGAGTACAATGAGCAGTTCTTC. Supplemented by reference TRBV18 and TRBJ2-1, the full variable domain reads NAGVMQNPRHLVRRRGQEARLRCSPMKGHSHVYWYRQLPEEGLKFMVYLQKENIIDESGMPKERFSAEFPKEGPSILRIQQVVRGDSAAYFCASSPPSGAEYNEQFFGPGTRLTVL.

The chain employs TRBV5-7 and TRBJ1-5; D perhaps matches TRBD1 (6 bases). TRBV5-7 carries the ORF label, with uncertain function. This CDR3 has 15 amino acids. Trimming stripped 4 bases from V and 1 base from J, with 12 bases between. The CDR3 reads CASSRDIRSNQPQHF. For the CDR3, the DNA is TGTGCCAGCAGCCGGGACATTAGAAGCAATCAGCCCCAGCATTTT.

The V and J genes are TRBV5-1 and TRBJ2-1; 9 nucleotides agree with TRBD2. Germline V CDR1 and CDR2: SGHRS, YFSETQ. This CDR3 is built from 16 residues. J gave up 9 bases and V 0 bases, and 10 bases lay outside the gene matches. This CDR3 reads CASSLVAGGVSGEQFF. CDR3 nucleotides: TGCGCCAGCAGCTTGGTGGCGGGAGGGGTCTCGGGTGAGCAGTTCTTC.

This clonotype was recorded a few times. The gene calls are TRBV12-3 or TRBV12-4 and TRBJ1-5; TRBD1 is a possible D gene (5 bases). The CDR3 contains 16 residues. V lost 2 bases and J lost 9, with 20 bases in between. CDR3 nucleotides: TGTGCCAGCAGTTTATTAATAGGGGTGAGGGGAGGGCCCCAGCATTTT. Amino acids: CASSLLIGVRGGPQHF.

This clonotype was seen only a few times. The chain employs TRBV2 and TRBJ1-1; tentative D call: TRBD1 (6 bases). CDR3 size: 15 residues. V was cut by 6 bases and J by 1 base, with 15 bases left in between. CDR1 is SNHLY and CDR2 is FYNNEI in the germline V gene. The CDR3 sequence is CASRPKGHPNTEAFF. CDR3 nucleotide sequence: TGTGCCAGCAGGCCTAAGGGACATCCGAACACTGAAGCTTTCTTT.

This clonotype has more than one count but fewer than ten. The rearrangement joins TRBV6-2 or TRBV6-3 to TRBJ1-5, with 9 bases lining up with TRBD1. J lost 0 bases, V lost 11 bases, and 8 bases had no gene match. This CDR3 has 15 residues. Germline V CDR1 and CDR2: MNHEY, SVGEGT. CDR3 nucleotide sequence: TGTGCCTGCGACAGGGGGGACAGTAGCAATCAGCCCCAGCATTTT. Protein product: CACDRGDSSNQPQHF.

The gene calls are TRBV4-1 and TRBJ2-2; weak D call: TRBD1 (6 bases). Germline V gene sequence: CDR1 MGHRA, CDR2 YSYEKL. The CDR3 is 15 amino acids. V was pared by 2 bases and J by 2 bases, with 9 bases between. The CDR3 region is CASSQPGHNTGELFF. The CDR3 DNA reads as TGCGCCAGCAGCCAACCGGGACACAACACCGGGGAGCTGTTTTTT.

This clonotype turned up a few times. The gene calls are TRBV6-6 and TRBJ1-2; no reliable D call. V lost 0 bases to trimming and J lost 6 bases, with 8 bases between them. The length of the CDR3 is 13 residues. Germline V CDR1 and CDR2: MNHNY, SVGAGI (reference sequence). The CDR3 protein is CASSYSGIDGYTF. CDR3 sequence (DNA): TGTGCCAGCAGTTACTCGGGGATTGATGGCTACACCTTC.

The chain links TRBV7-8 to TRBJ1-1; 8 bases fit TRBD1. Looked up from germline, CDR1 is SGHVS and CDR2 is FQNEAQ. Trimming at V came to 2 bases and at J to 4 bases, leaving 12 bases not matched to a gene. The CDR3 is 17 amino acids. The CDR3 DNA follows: TGTGCCAGCAGCTTAAGGGGACAGGTAATCGTGGGCACTGAAGCTTTCTTT. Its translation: CASSLRGQVIVGTEAFF.